The next 18 T cell receptor beta chains were all read from a single sample in a study of blood T cell repertoires in COVID-19. TCRdb's copy holds only in-frame clones and misses some; the assay was immunoSEQ multiplex PCR. Of about 310,000 clones in the sample, around 87% were seen once. The sequenced sample consisted of peripheral blood. The receptor set was obtained from a woman in her forties or fifties who had recovered from COVID-19.

The CDR3 bases are TGCGCCAGCAGCGAACATAGGAGTCCAGCTGAAGCTTTCTTT. This encodes CASSEHRSPAEAFF. V usage is TRBV5-1 and J usage is TRBJ1-1; D unclear. Trimming shortened V by 4 bases and J by 6 bases, and 16 bases separated the two germline ends. CDR1 SGHRS and CDR2 YFSETQ come from the germline V gene. This CDR3 region has 14 residues.

The chain couples TRBV9 to TRBJ2-1; 10 bases map to TRBD2. The CDR3 runs 16 residues. Germline values: CDR1 SGDLS, CDR2 YYNGEE. After removal of 3 bases from V and 7 bases from J, the junction contained 10 bases not matched to a gene. CDR3 region: CASSARIAGGVNEQFF. The CDR3 region has the DNA TGTGCCAGCAGCGCAAGAATAGCGGGAGGTGTGAATGAGCAGTTCTTC.

The gene calls are TRBV29-1 and TRBJ1-1, with a possible D match to TRBD1 (5 bases). CDR1 is SQVTM, CDR2 ANQGSEA, per germline. V was pared by 5 bases and J by 1 base, with 14 bases between. This CDR3 comprises 14 residues. The CDR3 DNA reads as TGCAGCGTTCGTCTCAGGGCTGGGAACACTGAAGCTTTCTTT. Translated: CSVRLRAGNTEAFF.

This clone was found once. V is TRBV18 and J is TRBJ1-4; D not certain. Germline V CDR1 and CDR2: KGHSH, LQKENI. The CDR3 loop spans 14 amino acids. V gave up 6 bases and J gave up 3 bases, with 11 bases separating them. The CDR3 nucleotides are TGTGCCAGCTCGTCCGGAGGGTCTAATGAAAAACTGTTTTTT. It specifies CASSSGGSNEKLFF.

The genes are TRBV28 and TRBJ2-5, with no clear D. The CDR3 spans 10 residues. Germline-derived CDR1 and CDR2 are MDHEN and SYDVKM. V dropped 5 bases and J dropped 5 bases, with 3 bases sitting between them. The CDR3 nucleotides read TGTGCCAGCAGTCGGGAGACCCAGTACTTC. Amino acid sequence: CASSRETQYF. Looking up the rest from reference TRBV28 and TRBJ2-5 gives the full variable domain: DVKVTQSSRYLVKRTGEKVFLECVQDMDHENMFWYRQDPGLGLRLIYFSYDVKMKEKGDIPEGYSVSREKKERFSLILESASTNQTSMYLCASSRETQYFGPGTRLLVL.

The chain recombines TRBV7-8 with TRBJ1-5, with 7 bases that match TRBD1. The CDR3 has 16 amino acids. Germline-derived CDR1 and CDR2 are SGHVS and FQNEAQ. The V gene end was trimmed by 2 bases and the J gene end by 7 bases; junction bases not matched to a gene: 11. In nucleotides, the CDR3 is TGTGCCAGCAGCTTAAGCGTCACAGGGGTGGGACAGCCCCAGCATTTT. Translating it yields CASSLSVTGVGQPQHF.

V usage is TRBV6-5 and J usage is TRBJ1-2; 9 bases line up with TRBD1. V lost 7 bases, J lost 4 bases, and 10 bases stayed unmatched. From germline, CDR1 is MNHEY and CDR2 SVGAGI. The CDR3 contains 15 residues. The CDR3 is CASKTRDREPYGYTF. CDR3 DNA sequence: TGTGCCAGCAAGACCCGGGACAGGGAGCCCTATGGCTACACCTTC.

The chain uses TRBV7-2 and TRBJ2-1; TRBD2 aligns across 8 bases. CDR1 is SGHTA and CDR2 is FQGNSA in the germline V gene. Trimming took 4 bases from V and 3 from J; bases not matched to a gene: 5. The CDR3 is made up of 15 amino acids. The CDR3 protein is CASSSGGAGYNEQFF. The CDR3 nucleotides are TGTGCCAGCAGCTCCGGGGGGGCCGGCTACAATGAGCAGTTCTTC.

J is TRBJ2-5 and V is TRBV30; TRBD2 might be the D (5 bases). Trimming removed 2 bases at V and 4 bases at J, with 11 bases between. From germline, CDR1 is GTSNPN and CDR2 SVGIG (reference sequence). The CDR3 runs 13 residues. The CDR3 here is CAWSLGGRETQYF. The CDR3 region has the DNA TGTGCCTGGAGTCTTGGCGGGCGAGAGACCCAGTACTTC.

The chain uses TRBV28 and TRBJ1-1, with D maybe TRBD1 (5 bases). Trimming pared 3 bases from V and 11 bases from J, leaving 13 bases between. The CDR3 is made up of 12 amino acids. The germline CDR1 and CDR2 sequences are MDHEN and SYDVKM. CDR3 DNA: TGTGCCAGCAGTTTGACAGTAAGTCCGGCTTTCTTT. Translation: CASSLTVSPAFF.

The chain has TRBV29-1 and TRBJ2-2, with no clear D. Trimming pared 0 bases from V and 6 bases from J, leaving 8 bases between. CDR1 and CDR2 from the germline V gene are SQVTM and ANQGSEA. The CDR3 totals 13 residues. As DNA, the CDR3 is TGCAGCGTTGAAGAAGTAGTGCCCGGGGAGCTGTTTTTT. Amino acid sequence: CSVEEVVPGELFF.

Note on this clone: At one boundary the junction diverges from the germline segment, which might be a read error. The chain carries TRBV28 and TRBJ2-5; 13 positions agree with TRBD2. CDR1 and CDR2 from the germline V gene are MDHEN and SYDVKM. This CDR3 is built from 13 residues. The CDR3 sequence: CASSFRTSGGPHF. The CDR3 coding sequence is TGTGCCAGCAGTTTCCGGACTAGCGGGGGCCCACACTTC.

V gene TRBV6-2 or TRBV6-3 combines with J gene TRBJ2-1; 9 bases are a match to TRBD2. The germline CDR1 and CDR2 sequences are MNHEY and SVGEGT. Germline trimming cut 0 bases from V and 9 bases from J; bases unmatched to any gene: 6. The CDR3 contains 15 residues. The CDR3 here is CASSYSPGLASEQFF. In nucleotides, the CDR3 is TGTGCCAGCAGTTACTCTCCGGGACTAGCATCTGAGCAGTTCTTC.

This chain joins TRBV6-5 and TRBJ1-1, with 8 nucleotides matching TRBD1. Germline V CDR1 and CDR2: MNHEY, SVGAGI. This CDR3 spans 13 amino acids. V dropped 6 bases and J dropped 6; count of bases not matched to a gene: 6. CDR3 DNA sequence: TGTGCCAGCAGCTACGACAGGGGCGCTGAAGCTTTCTTT. Protein: CASSYDRGAEAFF.

This chain joins TRBV7-2 and TRBJ1-5; no clear D gene. V was shortened by 3 bases and J by 4 bases, with 13 bases between the two germline ends. From germline, CDR1 is SGHTA and CDR2 FQGNSA. There are 15 residues in the CDR3. CDR3 bases: TGTGCCAGCAGCTTCGTCAACACGGAGAATCAGCCCCAGCATTTT. Its translation is CASSFVNTENQPQHF.

This sequence joins TRBV5-1 and TRBJ1-2; TRBD1 matches 7 bases. CDR1 and CDR2 (germline): SGHRS, YFSETQ. V was clipped by 0 bases and J by 2 bases; unmatched bases: 1. The CDR3 runs 14 residues. The CDR3 DNA sequence: TGCGCCAGCAGCTTGGAGGGACAGAACTATGGCTACACCTTC. It codes for CASSLEGQNYGYTF.

The J gene is TRBJ2-5, the V gene TRBV10-3, with D unclear. The V end was cut by 2 bases, the J end by 7 bases, with 11 bases between. Germline V gene lookup returns CDR1 ENHRY and CDR2 SYGVKD. The length of the CDR3 is 13 residues. CDR3 in DNA: TGTGCCATCAGTGAGGGCCAATCGGGGACCCAGTACTTC. This gives the protein CAISEGQSGTQYF.

V gene TRBV28 combines with J gene TRBJ2-1; 12 positions agree with TRBD2. Germline V CDR1 and CDR2: MDHEN, SYDVKM. V gave up 6 bases and J gave up 9 bases; unmatched junction bases: 15. The CDR3 contains 17 residues. The CDR3 DNA is TGTGCCAGCAGGGATCTAGCGGGGGGGAGTCTACGTGGTGAGCAGTTCTTC. Its protein is CASRDLAGGSLRGEQFF.